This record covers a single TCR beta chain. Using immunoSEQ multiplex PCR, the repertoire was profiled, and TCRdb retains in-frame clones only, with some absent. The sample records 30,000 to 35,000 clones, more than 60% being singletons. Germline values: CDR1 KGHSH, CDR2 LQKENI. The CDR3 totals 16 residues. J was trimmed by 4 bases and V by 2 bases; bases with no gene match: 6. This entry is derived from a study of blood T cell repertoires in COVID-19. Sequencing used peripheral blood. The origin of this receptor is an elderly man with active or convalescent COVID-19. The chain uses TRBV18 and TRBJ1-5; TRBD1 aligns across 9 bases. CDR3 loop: CASSPVTGGGNQPQHF. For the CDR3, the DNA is TGTGCCAGCTCACCAGTGACAGGGGGAGGTAATCAGCCCCAGCATTTT.